Shown below are 26 T cell receptor beta chains from a single sample sequenced in a study of T-cell memory formation after mild COVID-19. From the 5' RACE reads, TCRdb called clonotypes with MiXCR, one entry per CDR3 protein. Here the sample spans under 250,000 distinct CDR3 sequences, 27% being singletons. Material for sequencing was PBMCs or a T cell subset sorted from them (not recorded which). These receptors were taken from an adult woman who had mild COVID-19 (a few samples of this study predate the infection). Cell type and time point are not known.

This clonotype was detected a few times. The J gene is TRBJ1-4, the V gene TRBV10-3; no firm D call. The CDR3 totals 14 residues. V shed 3 bases and J shed 3 bases, with 8 bases lying between them. Germline V CDR1 and CDR2: ENHRY, SYGVKD. DNA for the CDR3: TGTGCCATCAGTGATTCCGGGCCTAATGAAAAACTGTTTTTT. Its protein is CAISDSGPNEKLFF.

This clonotype is a singleton in its sample. This may stem from a read error, because a much larger clone lies one nucleotide away. This sequence joins TRBV7-3 and TRBJ1-2, with D unclear. The CDR3 sequence is 16 residues long. The germline V and J ends were trimmed by 4 bases and 4 bases, with 19 bases remaining between them. Germline loops: CDR1 SGHTA, CDR2 FQGTGA. The CDR3 bases are TGTGCCAGCAGCTCCCTGGTGGGAACGAGAGTCTATGGCTACACCTTC. Translating gives CASSSLVGTRVYGYTF.

The rearrangement uses TRBV6-5 and TRBJ1-2, with TRBD1 matching 7 bases. Germline lookup yields CDR1 MNHEY and CDR2 SVGAGI. CDR3 length: 12 residues. With V trimmed by 7 bases and J by 7 bases, 6 bases remained unmatched. In nucleotides, the CDR3 is TGTGCCAGCACCAGGGGGTCGGGTGGCTACACCTTC. Amino acids: CASTRGSGGYTF.

J is TRBJ1-2 and V is TRBV5-1, with 7 positions matching TRBD1. Germline V CDR1 and CDR2: SGHRS, YFSETQ. J was trimmed by 3 bases and V by 3 bases; bases with no gene match: 5. There are 14 residues in the CDR3. The CDR3 coding sequence is TGCGCCAGCAGCTCCGGGACAGATGACTATGGCTACACCTTC. Its protein product is CASSSGTDDYGYTF.

This chain joins TRBV7-9 and TRBJ2-1, with D maybe TRBD2 (5 bases). V was trimmed by 1 base and J by 6 bases, leaving 13 bases between them. The germline V gene has CDR1 SEHNR and CDR2 FQNEAQ (reference sequence). The CDR3 has 15 amino acids. The CDR3 region is CASSLGGQSANEQFF. Here the CDR3 DNA reads TGTGCCAGCAGCTTAGGCGGGCAGTCTGCCAATGAGCAGTTCTTC.

The chain links TRBV9 to TRBJ1-1; 8 positions match TRBD1. Germline values: CDR1 SGDLS, CDR2 YYNGEE. This CDR3 has 14 amino acids. The J segment lost 5 bases and the V segment lost 2 bases, leaving 5 bases of the junction unmatched. CDR3 bases: TGTGCCAGCAGCGTCGGACAGGGTAGGACTGAAGCTTTCTTT. Amino acids: CASSVGQGRTEAFF.

The chain uses TRBV9 and TRBJ1-6; D is unresolved. V lost 10 bases, J lost 9 bases, and 17 bases lay in between. Per germline, CDR1 SGDLS and CDR2 YYNGEE. The length of the CDR3 is 13 residues. Here the CDR3 DNA reads TGTGCCGAGACGGCAGGTTGGGGTTCACCCCTCCACTTT. Translating gives CAETAGWGSPLHF.

This clonotype occurred many times. The chain employs TRBV12-3 or TRBV12-4 and TRBJ1-1; no reliable D call. V lost 3 bases, J lost 1 base, and 3 bases lay in between. The CDR3 length is 12 residues. DNA for the CDR3: TGTGCCAGCAGTTTCGGGAACACTGAAGCTTTCTTT. Translation: CASSFGNTEAFF.

This sequence joins TRBV20-1 and TRBJ2-5, with 12 bases that match TRBD2. This CDR3 comprises 14 residues. V shed 7 bases and J 1 base; nucleotides not matched to a gene: 4. Per germline, CDR1 DFQATT and CDR2 SNEGSKA (reference sequence). The CDR3 region is CSVGLAGTQETQYF. In nucleotides, the CDR3 is TGCAGTGTTGGACTAGCGGGGACCCAAGAGACCCAGTACTTC.

This clonotype was recorded a few times. The chain links TRBV7-2 to TRBJ1-5; D gene uncertain. V was trimmed by 5 bases and J by 3 bases, leaving 8 bases between them. The germline V gene encodes CDR1 SGHTA and CDR2 FQGNSA. The CDR3 sequence is 13 residues long. CDR3 coding DNA: TGTGCCAGCAGCAAAAGATTCAATCAGCCCCAGCATTTT. Translating it yields CASSKRFNQPQHF. The entire variable domain, with the rest obtained from reference TRBV7-2 and TRBJ1-5, is as follows: GAGVSQSPSNKVTEKGKDVELRCDPISGHTALYWYRQSLGQGLEFLIYFQGNSAPDKSGLPSDRFSAERTGGSVSTLTIQRTQQEDSAVYLCASSKRFNQPQHFGDGTRLSIL.

The rearrangement links TRBV6-5 to TRBJ1-2; 7 nucleotides match TRBD1. Germline V gives CDR1 MNHEY, CDR2 SVGAGI. The CDR3 loop spans 14 amino acids. The J segment lost 3 bases and the V segment lost 3 bases, leaving 4 bases of the junction unmatched. CDR3 bases: TGTGCCAGCAGTTATGGCAGGGGGGACTATGGCTACACCTTC. Protein product: CASSYGRGDYGYTF.

This chain uses TRBV29-1 with TRBJ1-1; D gene uncertain. Per the germline V gene, CDR1 is SQVTM and CDR2 is ANQGSEA. The CDR3 runs to 12 residues. V shed 3 bases and J shed 6 bases, with 11 bases lying between them. The CDR3 region has the DNA TGCAGCGTTGAGCCTATGGATCCTGAAGCTTTCTTT. Amino acid sequence: CSVEPMDPEAFF.

The V call is TRBV12-5, the J call TRBJ2-3; no clear D gene. The CDR3 has 18 amino acids. In germline, CDR1 is LGHNT, CDR2 FRNRAP. Trimming cost V 0 bases and J 2 bases, with 18 bases left between them. CDR3 sequence: CASGLVPSIGLFTDTQYF. CDR3 nucleotides: TGTGCTAGTGGTTTGGTACCCAGTATTGGCTTGTTCACAGATACGCAGTATTTT.

This clonotype was counted between two and nine times. The genes are TRBV6-1 and TRBJ1-1; possibly TRBD1 for D (5 bases). V lost 0 bases and J 5 bases, leaving 19 bases between the germline ends. CDR3 length equals 17 residues. Looked up from germline, CDR1 is MNHNS and CDR2 is SASEGT. CDR3 sequence reads: CASSEAGGRYSKTEAFF. DNA of the CDR3: TGTGCCAGCAGTGAAGCCGGGGGAAGGTACTCGAAGACTGAAGCTTTCTTT.

This clonotype was observed a handful of times. The chain is built from TRBV15 and TRBJ2-3; a weak D match, TRBD2 (5 bases). Trimming removed 0 bases at V and 3 bases at J, with 7 bases between. CDR1 and CDR2 (germline): LNHNV, YYDKDF (reference sequence). This CDR3 region has 14 residues. Here the CDR3 reads CATSRDGGTDTQYF. The DNA for the CDR3 is TGTGCCACCAGCAGAGATGGCGGGACAGATACGCAGTATTTT.

The V gene is TRBV30, the J gene TRBJ1-1; D remains ambiguous. Germline V CDR1 and CDR2: GTSNPN, SVGIG (reference sequence). V lost 2 bases to trimming and J lost 0 bases, with 16 bases between them. The CDR3 runs to 16 residues. The CDR3 sequence: CAWSTPPLGVNTEAFF. The CDR3 DNA reads TGTGCCTGGAGTACCCCCCCCCTGGGTGTGAACACTGAAGCTTTCTTT.

This chain uses TRBV5-1 with TRBJ1-2; D gene unclear. This CDR3 spans 12 amino acids. CDR1 and CDR2 (germline): SGHRS, YFSETQ. Trimming left V 4 bases short and J 3 bases short, with 7 bases between. CDR3 bases: TGCGCCAGCAGCGATGCCTACTATGGCTACACCTTC. As protein: CASSDAYYGYTF.

V is TRBV7-3 and J is TRBJ2-7; 7 bases are shared with TRBD2. Germline CDR1 is SGHTA and CDR2 is FQGTGA. The CDR3 loop spans 17 amino acids. Trimming at V came to 5 bases and at J to 0 bases, leaving 13 bases not matched to a gene. The CDR3 spells CASSLAGASGFSYEQYF. The CDR3 DNA reads TGTGCCAGCAGCCTCGCGGGAGCTAGCGGATTCTCCTACGAGCAGTACTTC.

The chain links TRBV20-1 to TRBJ2-3; TRBD2 is a possible D gene (5 bases). This CDR3 comprises 15 residues. Germline loops: CDR1 DFQATT, CDR2 SNEGSKA (reference sequence). Trimming shortened V by 5 bases and J by 1 base, and 16 bases separated the two germline ends. CDR3 protein: CSAPTIATRTDTQYF. The CDR3 region has the DNA TGCAGTGCTCCAACGATAGCGACCCGCACAGATACGCAGTATTTT.

This clonotype occurred a few times. The rearrangement joins TRBV21-1 to TRBJ2-7; the table's D gene call, TRBD1, was not cross checked with the DNA. TRBV21-1 is termed a pseudogene. CDR3 length: 15 residues. The CDR3 here is CASSARPGGAYEQYF. The CDR3 bases are TGTGCCAGCAGCGCGCGTCCAGGGGGCGCATACGAGCAGTACTTC.

The chain links TRBV19 to TRBJ2-1, with unresolved D. Germline CDR1 and CDR2: LNHDA and SQIVND (reference sequence). V lost 3 bases and J 9 bases, leaving 12 bases between the germline ends. The CDR3 contains 13 residues. CDR3 DNA sequence: TGTGCCAGTAGTATTCCCCAAAATCGTGAGCAGTTCTTC. It yields the protein CASSIPQNREQFF.

V and J are TRBV5-5 and TRBJ2-7; D gene ambiguous. The CDR3 is made up of 15 amino acids. V was shortened by 1 base and J by 4 bases, with 15 bases between the two germline ends. Germline V gene sequence: CDR1 SGHKS, CDR2 YYEKEE (reference sequence). CDR3 sequence reads: CASSLILDVRYEQYF. CDR3 DNA sequence: TGTGCCAGCAGCTTGATTTTGGACGTCAGATACGAGCAGTACTTC. The variable domain in full, completed from reference TRBV5-5 and TRBJ2-7, reads DAGVTQSPTHLIKTRGQQVTLRCSPISGHKSVSWYQQVLGQGPQFIFQYYEKEERGRGNFPDRFSARQFPNYSSELNVNALLLGDSALYLCASSLILDVRYEQYFGPGTRLTVT.

In this sample, this clonotype turned up a few times. The chain combines TRBV3-1 with TRBJ2-2; D gene ambiguous. V was cut by 0 bases and J by 4 bases, with 15 bases left in between. CDR1 is LGHDT, CDR2 YNNKEL, per germline (reference sequence). The CDR3 runs to 17 residues. As DNA, the CDR3 is TGTGCCAGCAGCCAAGAAAGAGCGACCAAGCCCACCGGGGAGCTGTTTTTT. Encoded protein: CASSQERATKPTGELFF.

The rearrangement joins TRBV20-1 to TRBJ1-1; D gene uncertain. With 0 bases removed from V and 3 bases from J, the gap between germline ends came to 8 bases. This CDR3 spans 13 amino acids. CDR1 DFQATT and CDR2 SNEGSKA come from the germline V gene (reference sequence). CDR3 sequence: CSARDGSYTEAFF. DNA for the CDR3: TGCAGTGCTAGAGATGGCAGCTACACTGAAGCTTTCTTT.

The chain uses TRBV12-3 or TRBV12-4 and TRBJ1-5; 7 positions agree with TRBD1. The CDR3 is 14 residues long. With 5 bases clipped from V and 3 bases from J, the junction kept 4 bases outside the gene matches. The CDR3 is CASSLGTVNQPQHF. The CDR3 nucleotides are TGTGCCAGCAGTCTTGGGACAGTCAATCAGCCCCAGCATTTT.

The V and J genes are TRBV29-1 and TRBJ2-5; no firm D call. The CDR3 spans 12 residues. Deletions cut 4 bases from V and 1 base from J, with 7 bases between. CDR1 SQVTM and CDR2 ANQGSEA come from the germline V gene. The CDR3 sequence is CSVAAAQETQYF. The CDR3 bases are TGCAGCGTTGCGGCAGCCCAAGAGACCCAGTACTTC.